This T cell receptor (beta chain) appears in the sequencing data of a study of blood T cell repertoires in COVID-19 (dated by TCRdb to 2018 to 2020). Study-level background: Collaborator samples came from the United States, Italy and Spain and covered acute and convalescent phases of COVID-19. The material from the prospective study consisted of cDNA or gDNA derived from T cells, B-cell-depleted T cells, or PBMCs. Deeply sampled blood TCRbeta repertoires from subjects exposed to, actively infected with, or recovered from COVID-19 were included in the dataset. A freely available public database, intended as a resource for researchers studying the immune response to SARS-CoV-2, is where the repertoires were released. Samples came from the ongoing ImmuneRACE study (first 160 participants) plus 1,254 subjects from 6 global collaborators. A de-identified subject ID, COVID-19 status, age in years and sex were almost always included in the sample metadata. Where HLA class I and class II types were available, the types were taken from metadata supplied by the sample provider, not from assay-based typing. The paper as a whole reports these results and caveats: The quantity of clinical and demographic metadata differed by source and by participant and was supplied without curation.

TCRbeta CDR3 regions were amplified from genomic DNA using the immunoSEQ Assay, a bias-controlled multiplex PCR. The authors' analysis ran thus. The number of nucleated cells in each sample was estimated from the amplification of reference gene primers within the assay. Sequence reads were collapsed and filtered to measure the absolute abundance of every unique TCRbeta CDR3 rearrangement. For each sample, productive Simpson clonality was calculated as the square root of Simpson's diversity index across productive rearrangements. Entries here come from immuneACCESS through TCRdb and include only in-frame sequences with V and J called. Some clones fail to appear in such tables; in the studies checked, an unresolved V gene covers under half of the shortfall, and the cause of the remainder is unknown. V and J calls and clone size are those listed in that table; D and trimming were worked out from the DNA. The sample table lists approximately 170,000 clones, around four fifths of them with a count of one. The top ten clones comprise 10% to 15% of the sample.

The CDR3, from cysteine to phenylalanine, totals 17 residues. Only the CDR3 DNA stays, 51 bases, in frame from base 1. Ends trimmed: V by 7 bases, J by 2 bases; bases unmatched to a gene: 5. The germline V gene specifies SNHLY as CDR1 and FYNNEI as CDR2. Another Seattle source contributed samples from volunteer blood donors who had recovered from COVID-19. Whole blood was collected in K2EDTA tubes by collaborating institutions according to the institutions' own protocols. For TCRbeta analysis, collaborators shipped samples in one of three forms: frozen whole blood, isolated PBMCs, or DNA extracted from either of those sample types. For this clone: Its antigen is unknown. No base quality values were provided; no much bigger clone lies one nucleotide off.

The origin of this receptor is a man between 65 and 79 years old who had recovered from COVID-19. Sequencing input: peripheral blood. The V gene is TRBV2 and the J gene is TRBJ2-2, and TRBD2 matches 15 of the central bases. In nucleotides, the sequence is TGTGCCAGCACCTCGGGACTAGCGGGAGGAAACACCGGGGAGCTGTTTTTT. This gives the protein CASTSGLAGGNTGELFF.